Listed below are T cell receptor beta chains from one sample, sequenced in a study of CD8+ T cells in alopecia areata. Sequenced by immunoSEQ multiplex PCR; TCRdb stores in-frame clones only, minus some. The sample lists about 11,000 clones, around 59% occurring once. Sequenced here: skin, sampled at week 0. Receptors were obtained from a human donor with alopecia areata. Both conserved end residues are part of each CDR3. D genes are given only for firm matches.

TRBV29-1	TRBJ2-2	NA	CSVEKTIAGELFF
TRBV6-6	TRBJ2-7	NA	CASSYSPQTHYEQYF
TRBV6-6	TRBJ1-5	TRBD1	CASSYSGQRNQPQHF
TRBV18	TRBJ2-5	NA	CASSPTGGETQYF
TRBV19	TRBJ1-5	TRBD1	CASSRTGDQPQHF
TRBV9	TRBJ1-3	NA	CASSVVGNTIYF
TRBV5-1	TRBJ1-1	NA	CASSLDRGNTEAFF
TRBV30	TRBJ1-2	NA	CAWSHRRITNYGYTF
TRBV28	TRBJ2-1	NA	CASSLSIRGGYNEQFF
TRBV11-2	TRBJ1-4	NA	CASSSSGKLFF
TRBV5-6	TRBJ1-1	NA	CASSAIDRTEAFF
TRBV6-1	TRBJ1-5	TRBD1	CASRGTGDRQPQHF
TRBV7-8	TRBJ1-5	NA	CASSSQGTGGPQHF
TRBV9	TRBJ2-1	TRBD2	CASSLVGGGSHNEQFF
TRBV27	TRBJ2-6	NA	CASKSPLGTNVLTF
TRBV30	TRBJ1-5	NA	CAWQQGDTGYPQHF
TRBV4-1	TRBJ1-2	NA	CASSQGYREERKKANYGYTF
TRBV30	TRBJ1-6	NA	CAWSVRIGGLYNSPLHF
TRBV25-1	TRBJ2-3	NA	CASSESRSTQYF
TRBV4-1	TRBJ2-1	TRBD2	CASSRPSGLGAYEQFF
TRBV6-5	TRBJ2-4	NA	CASSSENIQYF
TRBV6-1	TRBJ1-2	NA	CASNRDSLKFYGYTF
TRBV6-5	TRBJ2-1	NA	CASSYSGRRVYNEQFF
TRBV2	TRBJ2-1	TRBD2	CASSARLAGAFYNEQFF
TRBV5-5	TRBJ2-6	NA	CASTPPTFRSSGANVLTF
TRBV6-1	TRBJ1-2	NA	CASNLGRAYGYTF
TRBV6-1	TRBJ2-3	TRBD2	CASSEEAGGPDTQYF
TRBV27	TRBJ1-2	TRBD1	CASRGQHLSMGGYAF
TRBV18	TRBJ1-1	NA	CASSPYTASMNTEAFF
TRBV5-5	TRBJ2-1	TRBD2	CASSPVAGLLGSPTKLF
TRBV7-9	TRBJ2-2	NA	CASSLDRRTGELFF
TRBV5-1	TRBJ1-1	NA	CASSTAQIGNTEAFF
TRBV13	TRBJ2-3	TRBD2	CASSLALDGAGGPVEGTQYF
TRBV19	TRBJ1-1	NA	CASSIRTQNTEAFF
TRBV18	TRBJ1-1	NA	CASSQSFGGLNTEAFF